The text below deals with one TCR beta chain. Its antigen is unknown. This record comes from a study of cytomegalovirus exposure and HLA in healthy donors. Findings and limits, study-wide: Researchers reported that a few CMV-associated chains were confirmed in vitro as CMV antigen-specific. Later, an analysis found that common viral pathogens appeared to be linked with several of the most significant clusters. A missense DCLRE1C variant was associated with V- and J-gene trimming of TCR beta chains in a later analysis, and an independent cohort replicated the association.

V lost 4 bases and J lost 4; bases outside the gene matches: 10. The CDR3 spans 15 residues. Germline-derived CDR1 and CDR2 are SGHRS and YFSETQ. This PCR relied on a set of 60 Vbeta primers and 13 Jbeta primers. TCRdb's table, derived via immunoSEQ multiplex PCR, lists solely in-frame clones and lacks some. The sample has a few hundred thousand clones; approximately 80% are singletons. Material: PBMCs. This TCR was recovered from a girl aged 2 to 9 in good health and CMV-seronegative. The chain carries TRBV5-1 and TRBJ1-2; 7 nucleotides agree with TRBD1. CDR3 residues: CASSPRQGGSYGYTF. Here the CDR3 DNA reads TGCGCCAGCAGCCCAAGACAGGGAGGAAGCTATGGCTACACCTTC.